The 27 T cell receptor beta chains presented below share a single source sample, sequenced in a study of shared clonotypes between healthy human individuals. Generated by immunoSEQ multiplex PCR, the TCRdb table keeps only in-frame clones and is missing some. The sample carries approximately 2.5 million clones, 93% recorded once. Sequences were obtained from naive CD4+ T cells from PBMCs. Sample subset: CD45RA+ positively selected. The origin of the receptors is a man between 18 and 35 years old in good health. Some clones in this sample may be carry-over from other donors' samples.

V and J are TRBV9 and TRBJ2-1; D uncertain. Per germline, CDR1 SGDLS and CDR2 YYNGEE. This CDR3 is built from 14 residues. The V gene lost 0 bases and the J gene lost 2 bases, with 6 bases spanning the gap. CDR3 amino acids: CASSVGRTYNEQFF. CDR3 DNA: TGTGCCAGCAGCGTAGGGCGGACCTACAATGAGCAGTTCTTC.

V gene TRBV12-5 combines with J gene TRBJ2-1; D is uncertain. Germline V gene data show CDR1 as LGHNT and CDR2 as FRNRAP. CDR3 length equals 12 residues. Between the trimmed V and J ends, which lost 3 bases and 9 bases, there was a span of 9 bases. In DNA, the CDR3 is TGTGCTAGTGGTTTTAATCCGGGTGAGCAGTTCTTC. Protein: CASGFNPGEQFF.

The J gene is TRBJ2-4, the V gene TRBV28, with TRBD2 matching 8 bases. The ends lost 5 bases at V and 7 bases at J; junction bases unmatched: 7. CDR3 length: 14 amino acids. The germline V gene encodes CDR1 MDHEN and CDR2 SYDVKM. CDR3 loop: CASSPLAGTNIQYF. CDR3 nucleotides: TGTGCCAGCAGTCCCCTAGCGGGCACGAACATTCAGTACTTC.

This chain joins TRBV5-1 and TRBJ1-1, with D perhaps TRBD1 (6 bases). Germline CDR1 and CDR2: SGHRS and YFSETQ. V was clipped by 7 bases and J by 7 bases, with 20 bases between them. The length of the CDR3 is 14 residues. The CDR3 region has the DNA TGCGCCAGCGGAACGGGACACCCCGGCGGTGAAGCTTTCTTT. Residues: CASGTGHPGGEAFF. Filled out from reference TRBV5-1 and TRBJ1-1, the complete variable domain reads KAGVTQTPRYLIKTRGQQVTLSCSPISGHRSVSWYQQTPGQGLQFLFEYFSETQRNKGNFPGRFSGRQFSNSRSEMNVSTLELGDSALYLCASGTGHPGGEAFFGQGTRLTVV.

V usage is TRBV9 and J usage is TRBJ2-6, with D perhaps TRBD2 (5 bases). The V gene's germline CDR1 is SGDLS and CDR2 YYNGEE. The V end lost 0 bases, the J end lost 1 base, and 8 bases lay between the germline ends. CDR3 length equals 16 residues. CDR3 region: CASSVVPGSGANVLTF. The CDR3 nucleotides read TGTGCCAGCAGCGTAGTTCCGGGGTCTGGGGCCAACGTCCTGACTTTC.

As concerns this clone: Different DNA sequences within this sample yield the same CDR3. The rearrangement links TRBV7-2 to TRBJ1-2; 8 bases map to TRBD1. The CDR3 loop spans 14 amino acids. Trimming removed 5 bases from V and 4 bases from J; junction bases left unmatched: 6. Germline loops: CDR1 SGHTA, CDR2 FQGNSA. Written as DNA, the CDR3 is TGTGCCAGCAGCCCCCGACAGGGGCCCTATGGCTACACCTTC. This gives the protein CASSPRQGPYGYTF.

This chain uses TRBV5-1 with TRBJ1-1; a possible D gene is TRBD1 (5 bases). Per germline, CDR1 SGHRS and CDR2 YFSETQ. The V and J ends lost 4 bases and 1 base respectively, with 11 bases between them. The CDR3 length is 14 residues. The CDR3 is CASSGGLSNTEAFF. CDR3 nucleotides: TGCGCCAGCAGCGGGGGACTTTCGAACACTGAAGCTTTCTTT.

The chain couples TRBV2 to TRBJ2-1; tentatively, D is TRBD1 (6 bases). This CDR3 is built from 15 residues. The germline CDR1 and CDR2 sequences are SNHLY and FYNNEI. V was trimmed by 4 bases and J by 6 bases, leaving 16 bases between them. CDR3 amino acids: CASSGSASRGNEQFF. Written as DNA, the CDR3 is TGTGCCAGCAGTGGGTCGGCTAGCAGGGGCAATGAGCAGTTCTTC.

The chain is built from TRBV7-9 and TRBJ2-5, with D hard to call. The germline V gene encodes CDR1 SEHNR and CDR2 FQNEAQ (reference sequence). CDR3 length: 14 residues. V lost 0 bases, J lost 8 bases, and 13 bases lay in between. For the CDR3, the DNA is TGTGCCAGCAGCTTAGCTGGCAGGACGGTCACCCAGTACTTC. Protein product: CASSLAGRTVTQYF.

This rearrangement joins TRBV7-2 to TRBJ2-5, with TRBD1 matching over 8 bases. This CDR3 comprises 14 residues. The germline V gene has CDR1 SGHTA and CDR2 FQGNSA. Unmatched junction bases numbered 2, after V lost 3 bases and J lost 2 bases. The CDR3 sequence: CASSFGQGQETQYF. DNA for the CDR3: TGTGCCAGCAGCTTCGGACAGGGACAAGAGACCCAGTACTTC.

Details on this clone: Other DNA sequences in this sample translate to the same CDR3. The CDR3 bases are TGTGCCAGCAGCTCCAGGGGTTCCTCCTACGAGCAGTACTTC. This gives the protein CASSSRGSSYEQYF. The rearrangement uses TRBV7-9 and TRBJ2-7; a weak D match, TRBD1 (6 bases). V gave up 4 bases and J gave up 0 bases, with 10 bases separating them. Germline values: CDR1 SEHNR, CDR2 FQNEAQ (reference sequence). The CDR3 contains 14 residues. Complete variable domain (other parts from reference TRBV7-9 and TRBJ2-7): DTGVSQNPRHKITKRGQNVTFRCDPISEHNRLYWYRQTLGQGPEFLTYFQNEAQLEKSRLLSDRFSAERPKGSFSTLEIQRTEQGDSAMYLCASSSRGSSYEQYFGPGTRLTVT.

The DNA of the CDR3 is TGTGCCAGCAGTACACAGGACAGATACAGGGAGCAGTACTTC. Protein: CASSTQDRYREQYF. The genes are TRBV6-6 and TRBJ2-7; D might be TRBD1 (6 bases). The ends were cut back, 5 bases at V and 7 bases at J, with 18 bases in the middle. CDR1 and CDR2 (germline): MNHNY, SVGAGI (reference sequence). The CDR3 sequence is 14 residues long.

CDR3 residues: CASSRGGGEEQYF. DNA of the CDR3: TGTGCCAGCAGCCGAGGAGGGGGAGAAGAGCAGTACTTC. The rearrangement uses TRBV7-8 and TRBJ2-7; D might be TRBD1 or TRBD2, each matching 6 bases. V was clipped by 5 bases and J by 7 bases, with 15 bases between them. The germline V gene encodes CDR1 SGHVS and CDR2 FQNEAQ. CDR3 length: 13 amino acids.

The chain uses TRBV7-7 and TRBJ2-3, with 9 bases fitting TRBD1. The germline V gene has CDR1 SSHAT and CDR2 FNYEAQ (reference sequence). The CDR3 is 13 residues long. The trim removed 10 bases at V and 2 bases at J, leaving 4 bases unmatched. CDR3 coding DNA: TGTGCCATCGGACAGGGGCCCACAGATACGCAGTATTTT. Translating it yields CAIGQGPTDTQYF.

The chain employs TRBV19 and TRBJ1-6; D gene uncertain. The CDR3 covers 16 residues. CDR1 is LNHDA and CDR2 is SQIVND in the germline V gene (reference sequence). Trimming pared 2 bases from V and 0 bases from J, leaving 8 bases between. CDR3 protein: CASSISWSSYNSPLHF. CDR3 in DNA: TGTGCCAGTAGTATATCCTGGAGCTCCTATAATTCACCCCTCCACTTT.

This chain uses TRBV2 with TRBJ2-1, with D tentatively TRBD2 (5 bases). CDR1 SNHLY and CDR2 FYNNEI come from the germline V gene. V shed 6 bases and J shed 9 bases, with 12 bases lying between them. The CDR3 spans 12 residues. Written as DNA, the CDR3 is TGTGCCAGCAGGAAGGACTCGGCTGAGCAGTTCTTC. This codes for CASRKDSAEQFF.

This clone has only one observation. The chain links TRBV28 to TRBJ1-2; 11 bases are a match to TRBD1. The CDR3 totals 18 residues. The germline V gene encodes CDR1 MDHEN and CDR2 SYDVKM. V lost 2 bases and J lost 0; bases outside the gene matches: 8. The CDR3 nucleotides are TGTGCCAGCAGTTTAGGCGGACAGGGGGCTTTTACTAACTATGGCTACACCTTC. Protein: CASSLGGQGAFTNYGYTF.

The chain joins TRBV29-1 to TRBJ1-2; D uncertain. The CDR3 has 11 residues. CDR1 and CDR2 from the germline V gene are SQVTM and ANQGSEA. Trimming stripped 5 bases from V and 9 bases from J, with 13 bases between. The CDR3 DNA reads TGCAGCGTTTACTATTTCTCTAGCTACACCTTC. Translation gives CSVYYFSSYTF.

A note on this clone: A far larger clone is off by one base, so a read error is likely. The V gene is TRBV11-1, the J gene TRBJ2-1; tentatively, D is TRBD1 (5 bases). The germline V gene has CDR1 SGHAT and CDR2 FQDESV (reference sequence). This CDR3 has 13 residues. V was cut by 2 bases and J by 6 bases, with 8 bases left in between. The CDR3 reads CASSLSRANEQFF. CDR3 in DNA: TGTGCCAGCAGCTTATCCAGGGCCAATGAGCAGTTCTTC.

This clone was counted a single time. The J gene is TRBJ2-5, the V gene TRBV5-4; TRBD2 aligns across 7 bases. J gave up 5 bases and V 3 bases, and 10 bases lay outside the gene matches. CDR1 and CDR2 (germline): SGHNT, YYREEE (reference sequence). The CDR3 sequence is 15 residues long. The CDR3 DNA follows: TGTGCCAGCAGCTCGGGAGGTGTAGGGCGGGAGACCCAGTACTTC. This gives the protein CASSSGGVGRETQYF.

As regards this clone: The sample contains more than one DNA sequence encoding this CDR3. J is TRBJ2-5 and V is TRBV25-1; the D call may be TRBD1 or TRBD2 (6 bases each). V shed 2 bases and J shed 2 bases, with 9 bases lying between them. CDR3 length equals 14 residues. Germline V gives CDR1 MGHDK, CDR2 SYGVNS. The CDR3 region is CASSEGGGQETQYF. The CDR3 DNA reads TGTGCCAGCAGTGAAGGAGGGGGACAAGAGACCCAGTACTTC.

The chain recombines TRBV9 with TRBJ2-4, with a possible D match to TRBD2 (6 bases). V was pared by 5 bases and J by 13 bases, with 37 bases between. CDR3 length: 19 residues. Germline CDR1 and CDR2: SGDLS and YYNGEE. CDR3 bases: TGTGCCAGCAGGTCAAGTTGGGAAGGCGGGACTCGGCTGGGATCGCCACAGTACTTC. Translated, it gives CASRSSWEGGTRLGSPQYF. Variable domain in full (rest from reference TRBV9 and TRBJ2-4): DSGVTQTPKHLITATGQRVTLRCSPRSGDLSVYWYQQSLDQGLQFLIQYYNGEERAKGNILERFSAQQFPDLHSELNLSSLELGDSALYFCASRSSWEGGTRLGSPQYFGAGTRLSVL.

This chain connects TRBV7-8 to TRBJ1-4, with a tentative D call TRBD1 (6 bases). V was cut by 5 bases and J by 8 bases, with 18 bases left in between. Looked up from germline, CDR1 is SGHVS and CDR2 is FQNEAQ. The CDR3 contains 15 residues. CDR3: CASSPRTAEVEKLFF. The CDR3 DNA follows: TGTGCCAGCAGCCCTCGGACAGCGGAGGTAGAAAAACTGTTTTTT.

This clone was seen a single time. The chain couples TRBV19 to TRBJ1-3; no clear D. Trimming took off 8 bases at V and 2 bases at J, with 22 bases between the two ends. This CDR3 spans 17 amino acids. Germline loops: CDR1 LNHDA, CDR2 SQIVND (reference sequence). The DNA for the CDR3 is TGTGCCAGTCTTGATTACGCATTCAAATGGCCTGGAAACACCATATATTTT. Residues: CASLDYAFKWPGNTIYF.

J is TRBJ2-2 and V is TRBV28; D is possibly TRBD1 or TRBD2 (6 bases each). From germline, CDR1 is MDHEN and CDR2 SYDVKM. The CDR3 length is 14 residues. V lost 6 bases to trimming and J lost 6 bases, with 14 bases between them. CDR3 residues: CASSTLGGPGELFF. The CDR3 DNA reads as TGTGCCAGCAGCACCCTTGGGGGGCCCGGGGAGCTGTTTTTT.

The gene calls are TRBV7-9 and TRBJ1-1; 9 bases match TRBD1. Trimming took 5 bases from V and 0 from J; bases not matched to a gene: 7. The CDR3 is 16 amino acids. Germline lookup yields CDR1 SEHNR and CDR2 FQNEAQ (reference sequence). CDR3 nucleotides: TGTGCCAGCAGCCCACGGACAGGGGCCATGAACACTGAAGCTTTCTTT. Translating it yields CASSPRTGAMNTEAFF.

The V call is TRBV2, the J call TRBJ2-5; 12 bases align to TRBD2. The CDR3 totals 17 residues. V lost 4 bases, J lost 5 bases, and 11 bases stayed unmatched. Germline V gene data show CDR1 as SNHLY and CDR2 as FYNNEI. The CDR3 region has the DNA TGTGCCAGCAGTGGAGGCCTAGCGGGAGGGCAGGGGGAGACCCAGTACTTC. Translated: CASSGGLAGGQGETQYF.